The 26 T cell receptor beta chains presented below share a single source sample, sequenced in a study of identical twins. TCRdb re-derived calls from the 5' RACE reads in MiXCR, one entry per CDR3 protein. The table has 450,000 to 650,000 distinct CDR3 sequences, roughly 15% seen once. These data were also filed under a second study, of yellow fever vaccine responses in identical twins.

Material for sequencing was CD4+ T cells sorted from blood. The receptors shown here come from a woman between 18 and 29 years old in good health.

This rearrangement joins TRBV12-3 or TRBV12-4 to TRBJ2-3; 10 bases line up with TRBD2. Trimming removed 2 bases from V and 6 bases from J; junction bases left unmatched: 2. This CDR3 has 14 residues. CDR3 region: CASSLSGGEDTQYF. The CDR3 bases are TGTGCCAGCAGTTTAAGCGGGGGGGAGGATACGCAGTATTTT.

A few counts support this clonotype. The chain has TRBV12-5 and TRBJ2-5; TRBD2 aligns across 7 bases. CDR1 and CDR2 from the germline V gene are LGHNT and FRNRAP. Trimming at V came to 1 base and at J to 4 bases, leaving 15 bases not matched to a gene. CDR3 length: 18 residues. CDR3 amino acids: CASGLAPKAGVPVETQYF. CDR3 bases: TGTGCTAGTGGTTTGGCCCCAAAGGCGGGGGTACCTGTAGAGACCCAGTACTTC.

The chain uses TRBV5-1 and TRBJ2-1; the match to TRBD2 covers 11 bases. Germline CDR1 and CDR2: SGHRS and YFSETQ. The CDR3 has 16 residues. V lost 5 bases, J lost 7 bases, and 11 bases stayed unmatched. The CDR3 spells CASSSIAGGPGNEQFF. CDR3 DNA sequence: TGCGCCAGCAGTTCCATAGCGGGAGGGCCGGGGAATGAGCAGTTCTTC.

CDR3 nucleotides: TGTGCCACCCTTTTGGCGGGAATGCAGCACGAGCAGTACTTC. It translates to CATLLAGMQHEQYF. The chain joins TRBV6-1 to TRBJ2-7; tentatively, D is TRBD2 (6 bases). Germline V gene data show CDR1 as MNHNS and CDR2 as SASEGT. V dropped 10 bases and J dropped 5 bases, with 21 bases sitting between them. This CDR3 is 14 amino acids long.

This chain links TRBV12-3 or TRBV12-4 with TRBJ2-1, with 14 bases lining up with TRBD2. Trimming took 5 bases from V and 7 from J; bases not matched to a gene: 7. There are 16 residues in the CDR3. CDR3: CASSVGTSGGRNEQFF. The CDR3 DNA is TGTGCCAGCAGTGTAGGGACTAGCGGGGGTCGGAATGAGCAGTTCTTC.

The CDR3 DNA reads TGCAGTGCTAGAGACCAGGACAGGGTAGTAAATGAGCAGTTCTTC. As protein: CSARDQDRVVNEQFF. The V call is TRBV20-1, the J call TRBJ2-1; 8 nucleotides align to TRBD1. Germline CDR1 reads DFQATT; CDR2 reads SNEGSKA (reference sequence). This CDR3 comprises 15 residues. The junction had 8 bases not matched to a gene; V was cut back by 0 bases and J by 7 bases.

This clonotype was observed a handful of times. The J gene is TRBJ1-4, the V gene TRBV25-1; D perhaps matches TRBD1 (6 bases). With 3 bases removed from V and 7 bases from J, the gap between germline ends came to 12 bases. The CDR3 contains 14 residues. Germline V CDR1 and CDR2: MGHDK, SYGVNS. The CDR3 here is CASSDIGGGEKLFF. DNA of the CDR3: TGTGCCAGCAGTGATATCGGGGGCGGTGAAAAACTGTTTTTT.

A few counts support this clonotype. V is TRBV4-2 and J is TRBJ2-1; possibly TRBD2 for D (5 bases). V lost 4 bases, J lost 6 bases, and 19 bases lay in between. Germline-derived CDR1 and CDR2 are LGHNA and YNFKEQ. CDR3 length equals 16 residues. CDR3 residues: CASSPGFGLAGNEQFF. CDR3 nucleotide sequence: TGTGCCAGCAGCCCAGGTTTCGGGCTAGCTGGCAATGAGCAGTTCTTC.

The chain combines TRBV12-3 or TRBV12-4 with TRBJ1-3; 9 bases fit TRBD1. J gave up 8 bases and V 5 bases, and 10 bases lay outside the gene matches. This CDR3 has 15 residues. This CDR3 reads CASSPSGTGKDTIYF. The DNA for the CDR3 is TGTGCCAGCAGTCCAAGCGGGACAGGGAAGGACACCATATATTTT.

There are a few counts of this clonotype. The gene calls are TRBV13 and TRBJ2-3, with D hard to call. This CDR3 is built from 12 residues. Trimming left V 5 bases short and J 2 bases short, with 5 bases between. Germline assignment: CDR1 PRHDT and CDR2 FYEKMQ (reference sequence). CDR3 coding DNA: TGTGCCAGCAGCATAATCACAGATACGCAGTATTTT. Translating it yields CASSIITDTQYF.

This chain connects TRBV27 to TRBJ2-7; D ambiguous. This CDR3 has 15 residues. With 2 bases removed from V and 5 bases from J, the gap between germline ends came to 16 bases. Germline CDR1 reads MNHEY; CDR2 reads SMNVEV (reference sequence). In DNA, the CDR3 is TGTGCCAGCAGTTTAGGGCAACCACTTAACCACGAGCAGTACTTC. It is translated as CASSLGQPLNHEQYF.

This clonotype has a count of ten or more. The chain employs TRBV5-1 and TRBJ2-7; unclear D gene. Germline V gene lookup returns CDR1 SGHRS and CDR2 YFSETQ. The CDR3 covers 14 residues. V lost 0 bases and J 4 bases, leaving 11 bases between the germline ends. CDR3 nucleotides: TGCGCCAGCAGCTTGGTTGCCAGCACTTACGAGCAGTACTTC. It yields the protein CASSLVASTYEQYF.

This clonotype has just a few counts. J is TRBJ2-7 and V is TRBV5-6; D is possibly TRBD1 (6 bases). Germline assignment: CDR1 SGHDT and CDR2 YYEEEE. V gave up 4 bases and J gave up 4 bases, with 18 bases separating them. The CDR3 extends over 15 amino acids. This chain's CDR3 is CASSPLQGNGYEQYV. The CDR3 coding sequence is TGTGCCAGCAGCCCCCTCCAGGGGAATGGGTACGAGCAGTACGTC.

The chain couples TRBV20-1 to TRBJ1-5, with D possibly being TRBD1 (5 bases). With 1 base removed from V and 0 bases from J, the gap between germline ends came to 10 bases. The V gene's germline CDR1 is DFQATT and CDR2 SNEGSKA (reference sequence). The CDR3 has 15 amino acids. The CDR3 protein is CSARVGDYSNQPQHF. CDR3 coding DNA: TGCAGTGCTAGAGTAGGGGACTATAGCAATCAGCCCCAGCATTTT.

CDR3 DNA: TGCAGTGCTAGTGAAGGTCAAGAGACCCAGTACTTC. Its protein product is CSASEGQETQYF. The genes are TRBV20-1 and TRBJ2-5; no clear D gene. The length of the CDR3 is 12 residues. Trimming shortened V by 3 bases and J by 2 bases, and 7 bases separated the two germline ends. The germline V gene encodes CDR1 DFQATT and CDR2 SNEGSKA (reference sequence).

This rearrangement joins TRBV3-1 to TRBJ2-1, with 7 nucleotides matching TRBD2. The CDR3 is 15 residues long. Germline CDR1 is LGHDT and CDR2 is YNNKEL (reference sequence). The V segment lost 0 bases and the J segment 9 bases; nucleotides outside the gene matches: 8. CDR3 in DNA: TGTGCCAGCAGCCAAGACACGGGCGGGAGTGGTGAGCAGTTCTTC. Residues: CASSQDTGGSGEQFF.

The CDR3 nucleotides read TGCGCCAGCAGCTTGGGGGACAGGGAACAAGAGACCCAGTACTTC. Encoded protein: CASSLGDREQETQYF. The V and J genes are TRBV5-1 and TRBJ2-5; 9 nucleotides align to TRBD1. Losses at the gene ends were 0 bases for V and 2 bases for J; bases not matched to a gene: 2. CDR3 length equals 15 residues. Germline V lookup: CDR1 SGHRS, CDR2 YFSETQ. The whole variable domain, remainder taken from reference TRBV5-1 and TRBJ2-5, is KAGVTQTPRYLIKTRGQQVTLSCSPISGHRSVSWYQQTPGQGLQFLFEYFSETQRNKGNFPGRFSGRQFSNSRSEMNVSTLELGDSALYLCASSLGDREQETQYFGPGTRLLVL.

CDR3 sequence: CASSYYGQGVWEQYF. The CDR3 DNA follows: TGTGCCAGCAGTTACTATGGACAGGGGGTGTGGGAGCAGTACTTC. This chain uses TRBV6-5 with TRBJ2-7, with TRBD1 matching over 10 bases. CDR3 length: 15 residues. The trim removed 1 base at V and 7 bases at J, leaving 7 bases unmatched. Germline assignment: CDR1 MNHEY and CDR2 SVGAGI.

This rearrangement joins TRBV3-1 to TRBJ2-5; 9 bases match TRBD2. The germline V gene encodes CDR1 LGHDT and CDR2 YNNKEL (reference sequence). V lost 1 base to trimming and J lost 5 bases; unmatched junction nucleotides: 5. The CDR3 consists of 15 residues. The CDR3: CASSQGGLARETQYF. CDR3 coding DNA: TGTGCCAGCAGCCAAGGGGGACTAGCCCGGGAGACCCAGTACTTC.

This clonotype was detected only a few times. The chain couples TRBV12-3 or TRBV12-4 to TRBJ2-7; the D is unclear. The CDR3 has 15 amino acids. Trimming cost V 5 bases and J 0 bases, with 14 bases left between them. In DNA, the CDR3 is TGTGCCAGCAGTCAATCGGGCCAGAGCTCCTACGAGCAGTACTTC. Translation gives CASSQSGQSSYEQYF.

This clonotype appeared a few times. The V gene is TRBV28, the J gene TRBJ2-3; D could derive from TRBD1 or TRBD2 (6 bases each). V dropped 5 bases and J dropped 0 bases, with 15 bases sitting between them. This CDR3 is built from 16 residues. The V gene's germline CDR1 is MDHEN and CDR2 SYDVKM. The CDR3 here is CASSIRGVRSTDTQYF. The CDR3 nucleotides are TGTGCCAGCAGTATTAGGGGGGTGAGGAGCACAGATACGCAGTATTTT.

This clonotype was counted between two and nine times. The CDR3 here is CASSYGGRGADTQYF. CDR3 DNA sequence: TGTGCCAGCAGTTACGGGGGCAGGGGCGCAGATACGCAGTATTTT. This chain connects TRBV6-5 to TRBJ2-3, with D possibly being TRBD1 (6 bases). CDR1 and CDR2 (germline): MNHEY, SVGAGI. Trimming shortened V by 2 bases and J by 4 bases, and 13 bases separated the two germline ends. CDR3 length equals 15 residues.

The V call is TRBV12-5, the J call TRBJ1-1; D gene unclear. V lost 0 bases to trimming and J lost 4 bases, with 9 bases between them. CDR3 size: 14 residues. Germline-derived CDR1 and CDR2 are LGHNT and FRNRAP. CDR3 amino acids: CASGLVRDGTEAFF. DNA for the CDR3: TGTGCTAGTGGTTTGGTACGAGATGGCACTGAAGCTTTCTTT.

The genes are TRBV4-1 and TRBJ2-6; possibly TRBD1 for D (6 bases). Per the germline V gene, CDR1 is MGHRA and CDR2 is YSYEKL. V lost 4 bases and J lost 1, with 14 bases in between. The CDR3 length is 17 residues. The CDR3 sequence is CASSPTQRGSGANVLTF. CDR3 bases: TGCGCCAGCAGCCCCACCCAAAGGGGGTCTGGGGCCAACGTCCTGACTTTC.

The genes are TRBV29-1 and TRBJ1-4; perhaps TRBD1 as D (5 bases). Per the germline V gene, CDR1 is SQVTM and CDR2 is ANQGSEA. The CDR3 length is 14 residues. The V and J ends lost 4 bases and 8 bases respectively, with 17 bases between them. The chain's CDR3 is CSVVGPQEGEKLFF. The CDR3 nucleotides read TGCAGCGTTGTTGGTCCACAGGAAGGGGAAAAACTGTTTTTT.

The rearrangement links TRBV2 to TRBJ2-3, with unresolved D. Trimming stripped 4 bases from V and 5 bases from J, with 10 bases between. CDR1 SNHLY and CDR2 FYNNEI come from the germline V gene. The CDR3 loop spans 13 amino acids. CDR3 region: CASSAVRIDTQYF. The CDR3 nucleotides are TGTGCCAGCAGTGCAGTCAGGATAGATACGCAGTATTTT.